This TCR beta chain was recovered during a study of T cell responses to AZD1222 COVID-19 vaccine. CDR3 length equals 15 residues. V was shortened by 0 bases and J by 2 bases, with 10 bases between the two germline ends. Germline V gives CDR1 MNHEY, CDR2 SVGAGI. The protocol was immunoSEQ multiplex PCR, while the TCRdb copy is restricted to in-frame clones and leaves out a portion. Among about 120,000 clones listed, around 90% were seen once. The receptor comes from an adult who received the AZD1222 COVID-19 vaccine. This specimen was peripheral blood, taken 28 days after the second AZD1222 dose. The chain links TRBV6-5 to TRBJ1-2; maybe TRBD1 (5 bases). In nucleotides, the CDR3 is TGTGCCAGCAGTTACTCGGGGACCGCCAACTATGGCTACACCTTC. It is translated as CASSYSGTANYGYTF.